The rows below give T cell receptor beta chains drawn from one sample of a study of cytomegalovirus exposure and HLA in healthy donors. Assay: immunoSEQ multiplex PCR; the TCRdb copy retains only in-frame clones and omits some. The sample lists about 140,000 clones, roughly three quarters seen once, with 1.5% to 2% in the top ten. The sequenced sample consisted of PBMCs. These receptors were obtained from a woman in her 30s in good health and CMV-seronegative. CDR3s include the opening cysteine and the closing phenylalanine or tryptophan. Each record gives: clone size, V gene, D gene, J gene, CDR3 protein, CDR3 DNA. A D gene is named only where the DNA matches it firmly. Clone size is shown for a subset of rows, as once, few, many or a class of expanded clone.

>NA|TRBV7-3|NA|TRBJ2-1
CASSLNAYNEQFF
TGTGCCAGCAGCTTAAACGCGTACAATGAGCAGTTCTTC
>NA|TRBV23-1|TRBD2|TRBJ2-1
CASSHAGGRDNEQFF
TGCGCCAGCAGCCACGCGGGGGGTAGAGACAATGAGCAGTTCTTC
>NA|TRBV5-4|NA|TRBJ2-3
CASSLASTDTQYF
TGTGCCAGCAGCTTGGCAAGCACAGATACGCAGTATTTT
>NA|TRBV30|NA|TRBJ2-5
CAWSVRREIRSTQYF
TGTGCCTGGAGTGTAAGGAGGGAGATCAGGTCGACCCAGTACTTC
>NA|TRBV4-2|TRBD2|TRBJ2-1
CASSPKTSGGSEQFF
TGTGCCAGCAGCCCAAAGACTAGCGGGGGGAGTGAGCAGTTCTTC
>NA|TRBV30|NA|TRBJ2-7
CAWSVFSEQYF
TGTGCCTGGAGTGTGTTCAGCGAGCAGTACTTC
>NA|TRBV6-5|NA|TRBJ2-1
CASSRDSEGEQFF
TGTGCCAGCAGCCGGGACTCGGAAGGGGAGCAGTTCTTC
>NA|TRBV2|NA|TRBJ1-2
CASTYDRNYGYTF
TGTGCCAGCACCTACGACAGGAACTATGGCTACACCTTC
>few|TRBV20-1|NA|TRBJ2-7
CSARGGSEQYF
TGCAGTGCTAGAGGAGGTAGCGAGCAGTACTTC
>NA|TRBV18|NA|TRBJ2-2
CASSPASTGELFF
TGTGCCAGCTCACCGGCAAGCACCGGGGAGCTGTTTTTT
>few|TRBV28|TRBD1|TRBJ1-2
CASRTPGQGDYGYTF
TGTGCCAGCAGGACTCCGGGACAGGGGGACTATGGCTACACCTTC
>NA|TRBV7-2|TRBD1|TRBJ2-2
CASSFQGARSGELFF
TGTGCCAGCAGCTTTCAGGGGGCGAGATCCGGGGAGCTGTTTTTT
>NA|TRBV7-8|TRBD2|TRBJ2-1
CASSSKPGLAGGSSSYNEQFF
TGTGCCAGCAGCTCTAAACCGGGACTAGCGGGAGGGAGTAGCTCCTACAATGAGCAGTTCTTC
>NA|TRBV2|NA|TRBJ2-3
CASGRVGGNTQYF
TGTGCCAGCGGAAGGGTGGGGGGTAATACGCAGTATTTT
>NA|TRBV30|TRBD1|TRBJ2-7
CAWRKTGPYEQYF
TGTGCCTGGAGGAAGACAGGGCCCTACGAGCAGTACTTC